This section outlines one T cell receptor beta chain sequence together with its context. Antigen specificity is unknown. CDR3 length equals 16 residues. V was shortened by 3 bases and J by 0 bases, with 11 bases between the two germline ends. CDR1 MDHEN and CDR2 SYDVKM come from the germline V gene. Libraries were prepared by immunoSEQ multiplex PCR; TCRdb keeps only in-frame clonotypes and omits some of them. The sample shows hundreds of thousands of clones, 85% of them seen only once. These data come from a study of Ad26.COV2.S vaccination and SARS-CoV-2 variants. The overall study: Once, or twice with 56 days between doses, Ad26.COV2.S was given intramuscularly. Study-wide results and limits: It is possible that the TCR breadth and depth analyses underestimated the total T cell responses.

Treatment of the sample: roughly 18 received Ad26.COV2.S at low or high dose, single or two shots; about 5 received placebo; per-sample allocation not given. Repertoires come from day 63 after the first vaccine or placebo injection. This TCR was sampled from a person between 18 and 60 years old who received the Ad26.COV2.S COVID-19 vaccine or a placebo. Specimen: peripheral blood, collected in a trial of Ad26.COV2.S vaccine versus placebo. V gene TRBV28 combines with J gene TRBJ1-4; D is ambiguous. The CDR3 coding sequence is TGTGCCAGCAGTTTCTTGCAAACTGCAACTAATGAAAAACTGTTTTTT. Translation gives CASSFLQTATNEKLFF.